This TCR beta chain was captured in a study of blood T cell repertoires in COVID-19. Study background: The United States, Italy and Spain provided the acute and convalescent COVID-19 samples.

Sequenced by immunoSEQ multiplex PCR; TCRdb stores in-frame clones only, minus some. The data show under 300,000 clones, 70% to 90% seen once. The sequenced sample was peripheral blood. The TCR originated in a woman in her 70s with acute or convalescent COVID-19.

The CDR3 is CASSARTSYNEQFF. The DNA for the CDR3 is TGTGCCAGCAGCGCCCGCACAAGCTACAATGAGCAGTTCTTC. J is TRBJ2-1 and V is TRBV9; no firm D call. With 3 bases removed from V and 3 bases from J, the gap between germline ends came to 10 bases. Germline CDR1 is SGDLS and CDR2 is YYNGEE. The CDR3 extends over 14 amino acids.